This TCR beta chain was sequenced during a study of T cell repertoires in cytomegalovirus infection. On the study more broadly: Public signatures in TCR beta pointed to CMV infection and matching HLA type.

A note on this clonotype: Its antigen is undetermined.

The CDR3 is made up of 16 amino acids. The V gene's germline CDR1 is LNHDA and CDR2 SQIVND (reference sequence). Trimming cost V 5 bases and J 2 bases; bases outside gene matches: 4. From the reads, TCRdb called clonotypes with MiXCR, one entry per CDR3 protein. The sample shows roughly 920,000 distinct CDR3 sequences, approximately 31% of them seen only once. The rearrangement joins TRBV19 to TRBJ1-5; TRBD1 aligns across 12 bases. This clonotype was obtained from a human donor in good health (CMV status not recorded). Some clones in this sample may be carry-over from other donors' samples. Sequencing used cultured CD8+ T cells from PBMCs, obtained from culture after CMV antigen stimulation. CDR3 protein: CASSPGTGGRNQPQHF. CDR3 nucleotides: TGTGCCAGTAGTCCCGGGACAGGGGGCCGCAATCAGCCCCAGCATTTT.